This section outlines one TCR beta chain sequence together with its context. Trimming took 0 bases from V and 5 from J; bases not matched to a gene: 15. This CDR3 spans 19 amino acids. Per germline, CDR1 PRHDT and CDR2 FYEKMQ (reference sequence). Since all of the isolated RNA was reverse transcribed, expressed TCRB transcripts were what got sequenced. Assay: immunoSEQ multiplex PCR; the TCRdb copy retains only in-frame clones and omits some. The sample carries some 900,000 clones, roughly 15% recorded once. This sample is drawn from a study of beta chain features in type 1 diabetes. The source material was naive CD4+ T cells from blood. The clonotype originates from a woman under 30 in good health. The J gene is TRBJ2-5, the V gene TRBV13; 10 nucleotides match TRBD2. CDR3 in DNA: TGTGCCAGCAGCTTAGGGATGGGGGCCAATAGCGGGAGGTATGAGACCCAGTACTTC. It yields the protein CASSLGMGANSGRYETQYF.